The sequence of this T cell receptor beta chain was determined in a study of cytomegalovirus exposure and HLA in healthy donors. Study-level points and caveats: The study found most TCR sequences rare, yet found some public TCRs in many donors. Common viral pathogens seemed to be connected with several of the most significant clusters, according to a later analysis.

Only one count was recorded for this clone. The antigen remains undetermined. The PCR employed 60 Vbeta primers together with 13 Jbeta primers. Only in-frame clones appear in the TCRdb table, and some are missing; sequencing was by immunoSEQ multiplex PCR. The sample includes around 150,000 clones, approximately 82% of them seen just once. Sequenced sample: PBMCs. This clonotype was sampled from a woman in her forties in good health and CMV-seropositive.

CDR3 in amino acids: CASSNELAGTGAQPQHF. CDR3 nucleotides: TGTGCCAGTAGTAATGAGCTCGCCGGGACAGGGGCCCAGCCCCAGCATTTT. The genes are TRBV19 and TRBJ1-5; 10 positions agree with TRBD1. V dropped 4 bases and J dropped 7; count of bases not matched to a gene: 13. Looked up from germline, CDR1 is LNHDA and CDR2 is SQIVND (reference sequence). The CDR3 is 17 residues long.